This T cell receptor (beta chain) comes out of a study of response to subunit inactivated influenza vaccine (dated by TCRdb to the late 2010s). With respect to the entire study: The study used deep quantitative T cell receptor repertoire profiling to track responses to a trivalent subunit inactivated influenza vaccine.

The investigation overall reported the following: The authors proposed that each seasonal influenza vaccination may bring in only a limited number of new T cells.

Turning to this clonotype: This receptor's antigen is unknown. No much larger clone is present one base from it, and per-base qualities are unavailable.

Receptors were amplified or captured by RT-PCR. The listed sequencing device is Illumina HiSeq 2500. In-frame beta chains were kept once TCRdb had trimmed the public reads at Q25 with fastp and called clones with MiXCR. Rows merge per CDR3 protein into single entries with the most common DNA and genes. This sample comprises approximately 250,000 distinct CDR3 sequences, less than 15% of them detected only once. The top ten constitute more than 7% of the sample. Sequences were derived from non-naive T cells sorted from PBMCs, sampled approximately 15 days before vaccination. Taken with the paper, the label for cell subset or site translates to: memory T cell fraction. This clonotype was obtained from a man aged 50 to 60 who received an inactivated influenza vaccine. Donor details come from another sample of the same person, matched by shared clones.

The nucleotides are TGCAGTGCTACACAGGGTATGGGCAATCAGCCCCAGCATTTT. Translated, it gives CSATQGMGNQPQHF. The V and J genes are TRBV20-1 and TRBJ1-5; perhaps TRBD1 is the D gene, with 6 bases matching. CDR1 DFQATT and CDR2 SNEGSKA are derived from the germline V gene (reference sequence). From cysteine to phenylalanine, the CDR3 is 14 amino acids long. Only the CDR3 DNA stays, 42 bases, in frame from base 1. Trimming removed 4 bases from V and 2 bases from J, leaving 12 bases between the germline ends.